Following are 21 T cell receptor beta chains from one sample sequenced in a study of shared clonotypes between healthy human individuals. Some clones are missing from TCRdb's copy, which holds only in-frame ones; the method was immunoSEQ multiplex PCR. Among roughly 170,000 clones listed, approximately 61% were seen once. The sequencing sample was made of memory CD4+ T cells sorted from blood. Indicated subset: CD45RA-negative fraction. The receptors come from a young man in good health.

The gene calls are TRBV28 and TRBJ1-1; D is uncertain. With 5 bases removed from V and 5 bases from J, the gap between germline ends came to 15 bases. CDR1 is MDHEN and CDR2 is SYDVKM in the germline V gene. This CDR3 contains 14 residues. CDR3 nucleotide sequence: TGTGCCAGCAGTCCTACGGACGGGCGGACTGAAGCTTTCTTT. It translates to CASSPTDGRTEAFF. The full variable domain, in which reference TRBV28 and TRBJ1-1 provide the parts outside the CDR3, is DVKVTQSSRYLVKRTGEKVFLECVQDMDHENMFWYRQDPGLGLRLIYFSYDVKMKEKGDIPEGYSVSREKKERFSLILESASTNQTSMYLCASSPTDGRTEAFFGQGTRLTVV.

The chain employs TRBV25-1 and TRBJ1-1; weak D call: TRBD1 (6 bases). The CDR3 contains 13 residues. Germline values: CDR1 MGHDK, CDR2 SYGVNS. V lost 8 bases and J lost 1, with 11 bases in between. The CDR3 nucleotides read TGTGCCAGCGGGGGACACCAGAACACTGAAGCTTTCTTT. Its protein is CASGGHQNTEAFF.

The rearrangement uses TRBV27 and TRBJ2-1; 10 bases line up with TRBD2. Germline CDR1 MNHEY, CDR2 SMNVEV (reference sequence). The ends lost 2 bases at V and 4 bases at J; junction bases unmatched: 2. The CDR3 runs 15 residues. The CDR3 spells CASSLIAGGYNEQFF. The CDR3 DNA is TGTGCCAGCAGTTTAATAGCGGGAGGTTACAATGAGCAGTTCTTC.

The chain uses TRBV19 and TRBJ1-5; TRBD1 might be the D (5 bases). This CDR3 has 15 amino acids. CDR1 is LNHDA, CDR2 SQIVND, per germline (reference sequence). Trimming shortened V by 3 bases and J by 2 bases, and 11 bases separated the two germline ends. In DNA, the CDR3 is TGTGCCAGTAGTATCACAGGCTCGGGCAATCAGCCCCAGCATTTT. Protein product: CASSITGSGNQPQHF. Variable domain in full (rest from reference TRBV19 and TRBJ1-5): DGGITQSPKYLFRKEGQNVTLSCEQNLNHDAMYWYRQDPGQGLRLIYYSQIVNDFQKGDIAEGYSVSREKKESFPLTVTSAQKNPTAFYLCASSITGSGNQPQHFGDGTRLSIL.

This clone was observed a few times. The chain couples TRBV2 to TRBJ2-2; TRBD2 matches 11 bases. Trimming removed 8 bases from V and 2 bases from J; junction bases left unmatched: 4. CDR3 length: 15 residues. Germline V gene lookup returns CDR1 SNHLY and CDR2 FYNNEI. The CDR3: CASGRLAGNTGELFF. The CDR3 DNA sequence: TGTGCCAGCGGAAGACTAGCGGGAAACACCGGGGAGCTGTTTTTT. Supplemented by reference TRBV2 and TRBJ2-2, the full variable domain reads EPEVTQTPSHQVTQMGQEVILRCVPISNHLYFYWYRQILGQKVEFLVSFYNNEISEKSEIFDDQFSVERPDGSNFTLKIRSTKLEDSAMYFCASGRLAGNTGELFFGEGSRLTVL.

The chain uses TRBV5-4 and TRBJ1-1; no reliable D call. Germline V CDR1 and CDR2: SGHNT, YYREEE (reference sequence). The ends were cut back, 4 bases at V and 3 bases at J, with 16 bases in the middle. The CDR3 loop spans 15 amino acids. DNA for the CDR3: TGTGCCAGCAGCCCCACCGCGCGGGGTCACACTGAAGCTTTCTTT. Residues: CASSPTARGHTEAFF.

This chain connects TRBV25-1 to TRBJ2-5; tentatively, D is TRBD1 (5 bases). Per the germline V gene, CDR1 is MGHDK and CDR2 is SYGVNS. The CDR3 spans 13 residues. The V end lost 10 bases, the J end lost 2 bases, and 14 bases lay between the germline ends. The CDR3 sequence is CATAPAGQETQYF. The CDR3 bases are TGTGCCACCGCCCCGGCAGGGCAAGAGACCCAGTACTTC.

The chain uses TRBV20-1 and TRBJ1-1; D is undetermined. CDR1 is DFQATT and CDR2 is SNEGSKA in the germline V gene (reference sequence). Trimming cost V 2 bases and J 7 bases, with 8 bases left between them. This CDR3 spans 11 amino acids. The CDR3 is CSARQALEAFF. In DNA form, the CDR3 reads TGCAGTGCTAGACAGGCGCTTGAAGCTTTCTTT.

This sequence joins TRBV27 and TRBJ2-7; D gene ambiguous. Trimming removed 9 bases at V and 3 bases at J, with 15 bases between. CDR1 MNHEY and CDR2 SMNVEV come from the germline V gene (reference sequence). This CDR3 is 13 amino acids long. The CDR3 DNA follows: TGTGCCAGTTCCCCCTCGACACTCTACGAGCAGTACTTC. Translation gives CASSPSTLYEQYF.

This clone turned up a few times. The rearrangement links TRBV18 to TRBJ2-5; D is ambiguous. The germline gives CDR1 KGHSH, CDR2 LQKENI. The CDR3 contains 10 residues. V lost 5 bases to trimming and J lost 3 bases, with 1 base between them. The CDR3 DNA follows: TGTGCCAGCTCAAAAGAGACCCAGTACTTC. Translated: CASSKETQYF.

The J gene is TRBJ2-7, the V gene TRBV30, with 7 bases lining up with TRBD2. The CDR3 is 15 amino acids. Per the germline V gene, CDR1 is GTSNPN and CDR2 is SVGIG (reference sequence). J was trimmed by 3 bases and V by 3 bases; bases with no gene match: 11. The chain's CDR3 is CAWRAGTTGFYEQYF. The CDR3 nucleotides read TGTGCCTGGAGGGCCGGGACTACGGGGTTCTACGAGCAGTACTTC.

J is TRBJ2-2 and V is TRBV11-2, with TRBD2 matching over 8 bases. Unmatched junction bases numbered 6, after V lost 3 bases and J lost 3 bases. Germline V gives CDR1 SGHAT, CDR2 FQNNGV. The CDR3 runs 16 residues. The CDR3 coding sequence is TGTGCCAGCAGCTTTGGATTAGCGGGGTACACCGGGGAGCTGTTTTTT. It is translated as CASSFGLAGYTGELFF.

Details on this clone: Other DNA variants within this sample encode the same CDR3. This chain connects TRBV11-2 to TRBJ1-5, with TRBD1 as a possible D gene (6 bases). Germline CDR1 is SGHAT and CDR2 is FQNNGV. This CDR3 spans 13 amino acids. V was cut by 5 bases and J by 4 bases, with 9 bases left in between. CDR3 in DNA: TGTGCCAGCAGCCAGGGGCTTAATCAGCCCCAGCATTTT. Amino acids: CASSQGLNQPQHF.

The chain recombines TRBV7-2 with TRBJ1-4; D gene ambiguous. CDR1 is SGHTA and CDR2 is FQGNSA in the germline V gene. The CDR3 loop spans 15 amino acids. The V end was cut by 5 bases, the J end by 2 bases, with 12 bases between. The CDR3 region has the DNA TGTGCCAGCAGCCGTCAGGCGGTGACTAATGAAAAACTGTTTTTT. It specifies CASSRQAVTNEKLFF.

This chain links TRBV5-1 with TRBJ1-1; D not certain. The CDR3 has 15 residues. The V end was cut by 1 base, the J end by 0 bases, with 10 bases between. CDR1 is SGHRS and CDR2 is YFSETQ in the germline V gene. This CDR3 reads CASSLRTDMNTEAFF. The CDR3 nucleotides read TGCGCCAGCAGCTTGAGAACAGACATGAACACTGAAGCTTTCTTT.

This chain connects TRBV29-1 to TRBJ2-1; TRBD2 might be the D (6 bases). V dropped 4 bases and J dropped 9 bases, with 16 bases sitting between them. The V gene's germline CDR1 is SQVTM and CDR2 ANQGSEA. The length of the CDR3 is 13 residues. CDR3 nucleotides: TGCAGCGTTGGTGCGGGATGGGCTGGTGAGCAGTTCTTC. As protein: CSVGAGWAGEQFF.

This rearrangement joins TRBV5-4 to TRBJ1-2, with D uncertain. Germline loops: CDR1 SGHNT, CDR2 YYREEE (reference sequence). V was cut by 2 bases and J by 2 bases, with 10 bases left in between. This CDR3 is built from 14 residues. The CDR3, as DNA: TGTGCCAGCAGCTTAGTGGGGTTGAACTATGGCTACACCTTC. This codes for CASSLVGLNYGYTF.

This clone was recorded only once. CDR3 sequence: CASSIGGGETQYF. The CDR3 bases are TGTGCCAGCAGCATTGGGGGTGGGGAGACCCAGTACTTC. The chain links TRBV28 to TRBJ2-5; D might be TRBD1 or TRBD2, each matching 5 bases. The ends were cut back, 6 bases at V and 5 bases at J, with 13 bases in the middle. The germline V gene has CDR1 MDHEN and CDR2 SYDVKM. CDR3 size: 13 residues.

This chain joins TRBV7-9 and TRBJ2-2; D ambiguous. The CDR3 is 13 residues long. The V and J ends lost 2 bases and 5 bases respectively, with 6 bases between them. Germline V gene sequence: CDR1 SEHNR, CDR2 FQNEAQ (reference sequence). The CDR3 spells CASSLIGTGELFF. The DNA of the CDR3 is TGTGCCAGCAGCTTAATTGGGACCGGGGAGCTGTTTTTT.

The table lists this clone with a few counts. The chain combines TRBV30 with TRBJ2-3; the D gene could be TRBD1 or TRBD2 (5 bases each). With 8 bases removed from V and 2 bases from J, the gap between germline ends came to 14 bases. The germline CDR1 and CDR2 sequences are GTSNPN and SVGIG (reference sequence). The CDR3 is 13 amino acids. CDR3: CAGSGTHTDTQYF. The CDR3 nucleotides are TGTGCCGGCTCCGGGACCCACACAGATACGCAGTATTTT.

The rearrangement joins TRBV9 to TRBJ2-6, with D possibly TRBD1 on 5 matching bases. Trimming cost V 6 bases and J 0 bases, with 10 bases left between them. In germline, CDR1 is SGDLS, CDR2 YYNGEE. The CDR3 spans 15 residues. The CDR3 spells CASKSGRSGANVLTF. CDR3 nucleotide sequence: TGTGCCAGCAAATCAGGGCGCTCTGGGGCCAACGTCCTGACTTTC.